This T cell receptor (beta chain) was captured in a study of beta chain features in type 1 diabetes. Background on the study: Healthy donors and patients had similar age, gender and cell yields.

Reverse transcribing all isolated RNA meant expressed TCRB transcripts were sequenced. The assay was immunoSEQ multiplex PCR, and TCRdb's table has in-frame clones only and misses some. The table shows approximately 400,000 clones, with approximately 16% occurring only once. Study-level results: A pattern of fewer insertions and more deletions at VDJ junctions was seen in type 1 diabetes patients.

Germline CDR1 and CDR2: SGHAT and FQNNGV. With 5 bases removed from V and 0 bases from J, the gap between germline ends came to 14 bases. The CDR3 covers 16 residues. This clone was seen only a few times. Antigen specificity is unknown. Sequencing was carried out using naive CD4+ T cells from blood. The sequence came from a woman younger than 35 in good health. The gene calls are TRBV11-2 and TRBJ2-1; no firm D call. CDR3 residues: CASSPTTGSSYNEQFF. CDR3 nucleotide sequence: TGTGCCAGCAGCCCAACGACGGGTAGCTCCTACAATGAGCAGTTCTTC.